These 24 T cell receptor beta chains originate from one sample sequenced in a study of cytomegalovirus exposure and HLA in healthy donors. Amplification used 60 Vbeta primers and 13 Jbeta primers. Produced via immunoSEQ multiplex PCR; TCRdb's table is partial and in-frame only. The sample yields about 120,000 clones, under 90% seen once. The sample comprised PBMCs. Receptors originate from a woman in her twenties or thirties in good health and CMV-seronegative.

The chain couples TRBV12-5 to TRBJ2-3, with 8 bases aligning to TRBD2. Germline trimming cut 7 bases from V and 4 bases from J; bases unmatched to any gene: 10. Germline assignment: CDR1 LGHNT and CDR2 FRNRAP. This CDR3 comprises 15 residues. The CDR3: CASAKRAGVADTQYF. The CDR3 coding sequence is TGTGCTAGTGCCAAAAGAGCGGGAGTGGCAGATACGCAGTATTTT.

The rearrangement joins TRBV28 to TRBJ1-2; 7 positions match TRBD1. CDR1 and CDR2 from the germline V gene are MDHEN and SYDVKM. The CDR3 spans 13 residues. V lost 7 bases, J lost 4 bases, and 6 bases stayed unmatched. The CDR3 DNA is TGTGCCAGCACCCCAGGGGGGATCTATGGCTACACCTTC. Residues: CASTPGGIYGYTF.

The chain couples TRBV7-2 to TRBJ2-7; 8 nucleotides match TRBD2. With V trimmed by 1 base and J by 2 bases, 4 bases remained unmatched. The length of the CDR3 is 15 residues. Germline V lookup: CDR1 SGHTA, CDR2 FQGNSA. The CDR3 DNA sequence: TGTGCCAGCAGCTTAGTGGCGGGAGGAGCCTACGAGCAGTACTTC. Amino acids: CASSLVAGGAYEQYF.

This sequence joins TRBV19 and TRBJ2-7; weak D call: TRBD2 (6 bases). Per germline, CDR1 LNHDA and CDR2 SQIVND (reference sequence). The V end was cut by 3 bases, the J end by 4 bases, with 13 bases between. The CDR3 is 14 amino acids. This CDR3 is CASSMSGTYYEQYF. In DNA form, the CDR3 reads TGTGCCAGTAGTATGTCTGGGACTTATTACGAGCAGTACTTC. The full variable domain, rest sourced from reference TRBV19 and TRBJ2-7, is DGGITQSPKYLFRKEGQNVTLSCEQNLNHDAMYWYRQDPGQGLRLIYYSQIVNDFQKGDIAEGYSVSREKKESFPLTVTSAQKNPTAFYLCASSMSGTYYEQYFGPGTRLTVT.

The chain recombines TRBV5-6 with TRBJ1-2, with 8 bases aligning to TRBD1. The V segment lost 2 bases and the J segment 7 bases; nucleotides outside the gene matches: 4. The germline V gene encodes CDR1 SGHDT and CDR2 YYEEEE. There are 13 residues in the CDR3. This CDR3 is CASSFQGAFGYTF. Written as DNA, the CDR3 is TGTGCCAGCAGCTTTCAGGGGGCCTTTGGCTACACCTTC. Based on the CDR3 plus reference TRBV5-6 and TRBJ1-2, the full variable domain is DAGVTQSPTHLIKTRGQQVTLRCSPKSGHDTVSWYQQALGQGPQFIFQYYEEEERQRGNFPDRFSGHQFPNYSSELNVNALLLGDSALYLCASSFQGAFGYTFGSGTRLTVV.

This chain links TRBV5-5 with TRBJ2-7, with 9 bases that match TRBD1. Germline V lookup: CDR1 SGHKS, CDR2 YYEKEE (reference sequence). J gave up 3 bases and V 4 bases, and 8 bases lay outside the gene matches. This CDR3 comprises 15 residues. CDR3 region: CASSIPGQGHYEQYF. In nucleotides, the CDR3 is TGTGCCAGCAGCATACCGGGACAGGGCCACTACGAGCAGTACTTC.

J is TRBJ1-5 and V is TRBV6-5, with D unclear. Germline CDR1 is MNHEY and CDR2 is SVGAGI. With 5 bases removed from V and 3 bases from J, the gap between germline ends came to 8 bases. CDR3 size: 13 residues. The CDR3 loop reads CASSNSLNQPQHF. As DNA, the CDR3 is TGTGCCAGCAGTAACAGCCTCAATCAGCCCCAGCATTTT.

This clone was counted a few times. The V call is TRBV2, the J call TRBJ1-5; D is unclear. Germline V gene sequence: CDR1 SNHLY, CDR2 FYNNEI. The V and J ends lost 0 bases and 1 base respectively, with 7 bases between them. The CDR3 consists of 15 residues. The CDR3 here is CASSEAHISNQPQHF. The CDR3 DNA reads as TGTGCCAGCAGTGAAGCGCACATAAGCAATCAGCCCCAGCATTTT.

This chain joins TRBV28 and TRBJ2-1, with TRBD1 matching 11 bases. This CDR3 has 15 amino acids. In germline, CDR1 is MDHEN, CDR2 SYDVKM. Losses at the gene ends were 6 bases for V and 6 bases for J; bases not matched to a gene: 7. CDR3 coding DNA: TGTGCCAGCAGATCGGGACAGGGGGGAGGCAATGAGCAGTTCTTC. It translates to CASRSGQGGGNEQFF.

In its sample, this clone was seen once. J is TRBJ2-7 and V is TRBV7-7, with a tentative D call TRBD2 (6 bases). V was clipped by 5 bases and J by 2 bases, with 13 bases between them. Per the germline V gene, CDR1 is SSHAT and CDR2 is FNYEAQ (reference sequence). There are 14 residues in the CDR3. The CDR3 sequence: CASSAWGEAYEQYF. DNA of the CDR3: TGTGCCAGCAGCGCGTGGGGGGAAGCCTACGAGCAGTACTTC.

This clone was counted only a few times. The genes are TRBV27 and TRBJ2-7, with 9 bases lining up with TRBD2. V shed 2 bases and J 3 bases; nucleotides not matched to a gene: 2. The germline CDR1 and CDR2 sequences are MNHEY and SMNVEV (reference sequence). CDR3 length: 14 amino acids. In DNA, the CDR3 is TGTGCCAGCAGTTTAACGCGGGAGGGCTACGAGCAGTACTTC. Encoded protein: CASSLTREGYEQYF.

The table lists this clone with a few counts. The gene calls are TRBV5-1 and TRBJ2-1; D call uncertain. There are 16 residues in the CDR3. Trimming shortened V by 4 bases and J by 0 bases, and 14 bases separated the two germline ends. Germline assignment: CDR1 SGHRS and CDR2 YFSETQ. CDR3 nucleotide sequence: TGCGCCAGCAGCCTCCTTGGCGGCAGCTCCTACAATGAGCAGTTCTTC. Translating gives CASSLLGGSSYNEQFF. Using reference TRBV5-1 and TRBJ2-1 for the parts outside the CDR3, the full variable domain is KAGVTQTPRYLIKTRGQQVTLSCSPISGHRSVSWYQQTPGQGLQFLFEYFSETQRNKGNFPGRFSGRQFSNSRSEMNVSTLELGDSALYLCASSLLGGSSYNEQFFGPGTRLTVL.

J is TRBJ1-3 and V is TRBV10-3; no clear D. CDR3 length: 15 residues. V was clipped by 0 bases and J by 0 bases, with 6 bases between them. Germline CDR1 ENHRY, CDR2 SYGVKD. The CDR3 here is CAISESGDSGNTIYF. Written as DNA, the CDR3 is TGTGCCATCAGTGAGTCCGGGGACTCTGGAAACACCATATATTTT.

The rearrangement joins TRBV7-2 to TRBJ2-5, with TRBD2 matching over 11 bases. Germline trimming cut 1 base from V and 5 bases from J; bases unmatched to any gene: 6. Germline CDR1 and CDR2: SGHTA and FQGNSA. This CDR3 comprises 16 residues. CDR3 in amino acids: CASSLVSGRAVETQYF. The CDR3 DNA reads as TGTGCCAGCAGCTTAGTTAGCGGGAGGGCCGTGGAGACCCAGTACTTC. The full variable domain, its missing parts supplied by reference TRBV7-2 and TRBJ2-5, is GAGVSQSPSNKVTEKGKDVELRCDPISGHTALYWYRQSLGQGLEFLIYFQGNSAPDKSGLPSDRFSAERTGGSVSTLTIQRTQQEDSAVYLCASSLVSGRAVETQYFGPGTRLLVL.

J is TRBJ1-5 and V is TRBV2; 7 nucleotides agree with TRBD1. Germline-derived CDR1 and CDR2 are SNHLY and FYNNEI. Germline trimming cut 4 bases from V and 7 bases from J; bases unmatched to any gene: 4. The CDR3 spans 13 residues. CDR3 amino acids: CASSGTGEQPQHF. The CDR3 region has the DNA TGTGCCAGCAGTGGTACAGGGGAACAGCCCCAGCATTTT.

This chain joins TRBV1 and TRBJ2-7; the tabulated D call, TRBD2, remains unverified against the DNA. TRBV1 is reported as a pseudogene. The CDR3 spans 16 residues. Here the CDR3 reads CTSSPAGLAESYEQYF. The DNA of the CDR3 is TGCACCAGCAGCCCCGCGGGACTAGCGGAGAGCTACGAGCAGTACTTC.

The CDR3 is CASSYVGTSGRDTQYF. The DNA for the CDR3 is TGTGCCAGCAGTTACGTCGGGACTAGCGGGAGGGATACGCAGTATTTT. The chain combines TRBV6-5 with TRBJ2-3; the match to TRBD2 covers 15 bases. Germline V gene sequence: CDR1 MNHEY, CDR2 SVGAGI. The CDR3 totals 16 residues. Trimming at V came to 2 bases and at J to 6 bases, leaving 3 bases not matched to a gene.

The chain combines TRBV28 with TRBJ1-2; a weak D match, TRBD1 (5 bases). Looked up from germline, CDR1 is MDHEN and CDR2 is SYDVKM. This CDR3 has 12 residues. V was shortened by 7 bases and J by 4 bases, with 10 bases between the two germline ends. DNA of the CDR3: TGTGCCAGCATACAGGCACCCTATGGCTACACCTTC. It specifies CASIQAPYGYTF.

The V gene is TRBV6-6, the J gene TRBJ2-1; TRBD2 matches 9 bases. The germline V gene encodes CDR1 MNHNY and CDR2 SVGAGI (reference sequence). There are 15 residues in the CDR3. J lost 6 bases, V lost 5 bases, and 8 bases had no gene match. CDR3 sequence reads: CASSPRGSGGNEQFF. CDR3 bases: TGTGCCAGCAGTCCGCGGGGTAGCGGGGGCAATGAGCAGTTCTTC.

The chain links TRBV9 to TRBJ2-1, with D possibly matching TRBD1 (5 bases). The CDR3 has 17 amino acids. With 0 bases removed from V and 1 base from J, the gap between germline ends came to 14 bases. Germline loops: CDR1 SGDLS, CDR2 YYNGEE. CDR3 nucleotides: TGTGCCAGCAGCGTAGAGCGTGGCAGGGTATCCTACAATGAGCAGTTCTTC. Protein: CASSVERGRVSYNEQFF.

The V and J genes are TRBV5-6 and TRBJ1-4; 7 positions agree with TRBD1. Germline assignment: CDR1 SGHDT and CDR2 YYEEEE. J lost 4 bases, V lost 0 bases, and 6 bases had no gene match. The CDR3 sequence is 16 residues long. The CDR3 DNA reads TGTGCCAGCAGCTTGGTCGAGGGACAGCTTAATGAAAAACTGTTTTTT. This encodes CASSLVEGQLNEKLFF.

This chain links TRBV6-1 with TRBJ2-7; TRBD2 might be the D (6 bases). This CDR3 has 11 residues. Trimming left V 6 bases short and J 6 bases short, with 9 bases between. Germline CDR1 is MNHNS and CDR2 is SASEGT. CDR3 sequence reads: CASREEGEQYF. CDR3 nucleotide sequence: TGTGCCAGCAGGGAGGAGGGCGAGCAGTACTTC.

This clone showed up just once. The rearrangement uses TRBV14 and TRBJ2-5, with 9 bases matching TRBD2. Germline V gene sequence: CDR1 SGHDN, CDR2 FVKESK. This CDR3 is built from 15 residues. The V and J ends lost 4 bases and 3 bases, in that order; junction bases with no gene match: 6. The CDR3 nucleotides are TGTGCCAGCAGCCTTTTTCGACTAGCGGAAGAGACCCAGTACTTC. Its protein product is CASSLFRLAEETQYF.

The gene calls are TRBV19 and TRBJ2-1; 7 bases line up with TRBD1. The V segment lost 10 bases and the J segment 2 bases; nucleotides outside the gene matches: 11. The CDR3 length is 15 residues. Germline V gene lookup returns CDR1 LNHDA and CDR2 SQIVND (reference sequence). The CDR3 is CATRDRDRTYNEQFF. The CDR3 DNA is TGTGCCACGCGCGACCGGGACAGAACCTACAATGAGCAGTTCTTC.